This T cell receptor (beta chain) was captured in a study of blood T cells in healthy people across ages (dated by TCRdb to the mid-2010s). Study-level background: Template switching captured roughly one uniquely barcoded TCR beta cDNA molecule per two T cells in model experiments. To track age-related changes in TCR beta repertoire diversity, the study relied on deep sequencing normalized with unique cDNA molecular identifiers. Four age groups were formed from the donors: young (average roughly 15 years), middle-aged (approximately 40), aged (62) and long-lived (approximately 78). For two donors (one aged 18 to 30 and one aged 80 or older), the study analyzed two additional independent replicas of 1 million unique cDNA reads from the same blood draw.

Comment on this clonotype: Its antigen remains unidentified. Per-nucleotide qualities are absent, and no much larger clonotype sits a single base away.

Systemically healthy Caucasian individuals from Russia, approximately 39 in total and aged about 6 to 95 years, were included as donors. Roughly 9 milliliters of peripheral blood were drawn from each donor into EDTA-treated Vacutainer tubes. Ficoll-Paque density-gradient centrifugation was used to isolate PBMCs, with at least 6.5 million per sample. Trizol reagent was used to extract total RNA from PBMCs, with at least 5.5 micrograms per sample. For every donor, flow cytometry on a PBMC aliquot measured the percentage of naive CD45RAhigh/CD27high T cells. Summary of the overall study and its limitations: Because the CMV infection status of the donors was unknown, age-related changes in expanded clonotypes may potentially have been confounded. As age increased, observed TCR beta diversity per million T cells dropped in a roughly linear way, and a significant reduction was already evident by age around 41. Compared with the aged group, the long-lived group had more naive CD4+ T cells, fewer expanded clones and increased TCR diversity, suggesting age selection. Total diversity estimates from one million sequenced T cells were considered lower bounds and underestimates. Since profiling was done on bulk unsorted PBMCs, naive and antigen-experienced compartments could not be conclusively compared. The percentage of naive T cells measured by flow cytometry correlated strongly with observed TCR beta diversity.

For CDR1 and CDR2, the germline V gene (reference sequence) lists LNHNV and YYDKDF. The CDR3, from cysteine to phenylalanine, totals 16 residues. This entry keeps only the CDR3 DNA: 48 bases, framed from base 1. A distance of 22 bases separates the germline ends of V and J, which lose 4 bases and 6 bases respectively. Library preparation was by 5' RACE. Data came from an Illumina HiSeq 2500. A second PCR of about 7 to 12 cycles was performed with a sample-barcoded 5' primer and a J-beta primer mix. A unique molecular identifier was introduced onto each TCR beta cDNA molecule by a template-switch 5' adaptor carrying 12 random nucleotides. Each sample yielded at least 2.5 million CDR3-containing paired-end reads. First-strand cDNA was synthesized from all RNA with the Mint cDNA synthesis kit, primed by a TRBC-specific oligonucleotide. Following uracil-DNA glycosylase treatment, all cDNA underwent a first 18-cycle PCR with the universal primers M1SS and BC2_uni_R. The source study handled its data this way. For normalization, 1 million high-quality reads were randomly selected from each sample, with every read carrying a distinct molecular identifier. Instead of being binned into consensus sequences, reads that shared molecular identifiers were thrown out. MiTCR, run with a Q25 quality threshold and the strictest error-elimination algorithm, handled CDR3 identification, clonotype clustering and error correction. A nonparametric unseen species model using Euler transformation provided a lower-bound estimate of total TCR beta diversity. In-frame beta chains were kept once TCRdb had trimmed the public reads at Q25 with fastp and called clones with MiXCR. Rows are unified per CDR3 protein, each entry keeping the most common DNA and genes. What appears here as the V and J calls and clone size reflects TCRdb's work, not the paper's. The sample table contains over a million distinct CDR3 sequences; only one count was recorded for around 27% of them. The top ten clones comprise less than 0.85% of the sample.

These data also featured in a second study, about T cells of mothers and their children. Drawing on the second study: Nine systemically healthy Caucasian individuals served as donors, namely three mothers together with their six children. cDNA synthesis consumed the entire amount of extracted RNA, loaded at 1.5 ug RNA in each 15 ul reaction. In the second PCR, the M1S primer added sample barcodes and 2-4 random nucleotides. Over 8 million TCR beta CDR3 reads were obtained for each mother, and some 3 million reads were obtained for each child. Thymic selection similarly shapes TCR recombination output in related and unrelated pairs, with minor effect from inherited differences. Related mother-child pairs always showed normalized repertoire overlap that was slightly higher than in unrelated mother-child pairs, though the difference was never significant. Persistent microchimeric T cell clones were not detected, at a sensitivity of approximately 93 clones per million clonotypes. To look for features that set related mother-child pairs apart from unrelated individuals, the researchers ran deep NGS to compare the TCR beta repertoires of mothers and children. The mean age was roughly 40 +/- 4 years for the mothers and about 12 +/- 4 years for the children. After adapters were ligated using NEBNext reagents, the libraries underwent 100+100 nt paired-end sequencing on an Illumina HiSeq 2000. Mother and child libraries were prepared a month apart and sequenced in separate runs to prevent cross-contamination. For each donor, between roughly 500,000 and 2,200,000 distinct TCR beta clonotypes were identified. Naive TCR beta clonotypes were estimated from low-frequency clonotypes matched to each donor's FACS-determined naive share, without sorting.

The chain is encoded by TRBV15 joined to TRBJ2-7; TRBD1 is perhaps the D gene, given 6 matching bases. Specimen: blood. This sequence originates from a girl aged 2-10 years in good health. DNA sequence: TGTGCCACCAGCACGCTCGAAGGACAGAAGACCTGCGAGCAGTACTTC. Translated, this is CATSTLEGQKTCEQYF.